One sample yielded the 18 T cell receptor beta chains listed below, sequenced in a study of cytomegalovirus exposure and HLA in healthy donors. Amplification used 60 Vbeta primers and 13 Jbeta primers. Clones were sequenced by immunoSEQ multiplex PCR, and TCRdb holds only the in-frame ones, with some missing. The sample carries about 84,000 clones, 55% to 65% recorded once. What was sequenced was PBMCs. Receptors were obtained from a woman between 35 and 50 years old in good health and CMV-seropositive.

CDR3 residues: CASSPRQAAYEQYF. The CDR3 coding sequence is TGTGCCAGCAGCCCTAGACAGGCTGCCTACGAGCAGTACTTC. The chain has TRBV11-2 and TRBJ2-7; a weak D match, TRBD1 (6 bases). The CDR3 consists of 14 residues. Germline lookup yields CDR1 SGHAT and CDR2 FQNNGV. V gave up 5 bases and J gave up 2 bases, with 13 bases separating them.

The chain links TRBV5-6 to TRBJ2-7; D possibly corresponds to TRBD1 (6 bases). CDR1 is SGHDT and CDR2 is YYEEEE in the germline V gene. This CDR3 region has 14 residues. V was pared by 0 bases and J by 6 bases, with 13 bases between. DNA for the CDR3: TGTGCCAGCAGCTTGGAGACAGGCGCAGGCGAGCAGTACTTC. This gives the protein CASSLETGAGEQYF.

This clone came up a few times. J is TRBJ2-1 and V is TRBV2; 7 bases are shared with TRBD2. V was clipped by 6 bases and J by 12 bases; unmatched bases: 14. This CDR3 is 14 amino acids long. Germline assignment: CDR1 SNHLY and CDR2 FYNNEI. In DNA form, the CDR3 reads TGTGCCAGCAGAAGGGGAGGGGCAGGGCCTCTGCAGTTCTTC. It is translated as CASRRGGAGPLQFF.

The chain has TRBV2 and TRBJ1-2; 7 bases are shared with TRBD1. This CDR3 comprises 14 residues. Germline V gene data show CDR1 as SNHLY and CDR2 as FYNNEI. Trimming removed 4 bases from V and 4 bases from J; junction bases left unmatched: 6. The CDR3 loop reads CASSASTGIYGYTF. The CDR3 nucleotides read TGTGCCAGCAGTGCTTCGACAGGGATCTATGGCTACACCTTC.

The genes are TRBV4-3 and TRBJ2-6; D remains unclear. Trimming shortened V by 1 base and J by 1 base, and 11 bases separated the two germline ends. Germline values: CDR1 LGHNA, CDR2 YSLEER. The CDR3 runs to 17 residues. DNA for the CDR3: TGCGCCAGCAGCCAAGTAACGTTACAGTCTGGGGCCAACGTCCTGACTTTC. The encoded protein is CASSQVTLQSGANVLTF.

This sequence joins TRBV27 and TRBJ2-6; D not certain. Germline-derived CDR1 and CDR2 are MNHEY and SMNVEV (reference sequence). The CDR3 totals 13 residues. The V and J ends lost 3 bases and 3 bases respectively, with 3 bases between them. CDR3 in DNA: TGTGCCAGCAGTTTCTTTGGGGCCAACGTCCTGACTTTC. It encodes CASSFFGANVLTF. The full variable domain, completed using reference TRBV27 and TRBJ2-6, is EAQVTQNPRYLITVTGKKLTVTCSQNMNHEYMSWYRQDPGLGLRQIYYSMNVEVTDKGDVPEGYKVSRKEKRNFPLILESPSPNQTSLYFCASSFFGANVLTFGAGSRLTVL.

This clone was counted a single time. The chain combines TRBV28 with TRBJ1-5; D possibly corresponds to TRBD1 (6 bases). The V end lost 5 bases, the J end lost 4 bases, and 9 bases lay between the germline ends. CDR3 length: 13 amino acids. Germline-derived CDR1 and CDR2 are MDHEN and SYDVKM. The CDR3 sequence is CASSPTGNQPQHF. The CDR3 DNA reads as TGTGCCAGCAGTCCCACAGGGAATCAGCCCCAGCATTTT.

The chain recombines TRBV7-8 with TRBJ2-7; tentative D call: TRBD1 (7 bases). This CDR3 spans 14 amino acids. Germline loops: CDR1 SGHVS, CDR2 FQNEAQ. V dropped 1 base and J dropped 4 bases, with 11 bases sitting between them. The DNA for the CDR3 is TGTGCCAGCAGCTTAGTGGCAGGGGGGTACGAGCAGTACTTC. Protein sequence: CASSLVAGGYEQYF.

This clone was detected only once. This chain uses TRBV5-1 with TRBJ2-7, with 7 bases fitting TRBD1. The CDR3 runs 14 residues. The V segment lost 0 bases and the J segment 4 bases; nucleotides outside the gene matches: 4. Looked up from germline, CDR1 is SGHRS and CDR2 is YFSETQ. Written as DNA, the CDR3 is TGCGCCAGCAGCTTGGGAGGGGGCCTATACGAGCAGTACTTC. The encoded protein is CASSLGGGLYEQYF.

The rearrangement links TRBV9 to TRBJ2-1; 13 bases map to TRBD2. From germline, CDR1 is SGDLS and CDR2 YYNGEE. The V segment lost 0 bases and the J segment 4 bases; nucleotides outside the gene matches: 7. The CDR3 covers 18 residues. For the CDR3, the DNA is TGTGCCAGCAGCGTAGAATGGACTAGCGGGAGTGGGTACAATGAGCAGTTCTTC. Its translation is CASSVEWTSGSGYNEQFF.

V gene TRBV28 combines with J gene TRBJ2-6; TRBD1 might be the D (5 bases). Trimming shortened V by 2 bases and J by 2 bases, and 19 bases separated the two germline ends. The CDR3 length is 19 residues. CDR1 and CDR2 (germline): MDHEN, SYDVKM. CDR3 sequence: CASSLILAGKTPGANVLTF. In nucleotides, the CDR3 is TGTGCCAGCAGTTTAATTTTGGCAGGGAAGACACCTGGGGCCAACGTCCTGACTTTC.

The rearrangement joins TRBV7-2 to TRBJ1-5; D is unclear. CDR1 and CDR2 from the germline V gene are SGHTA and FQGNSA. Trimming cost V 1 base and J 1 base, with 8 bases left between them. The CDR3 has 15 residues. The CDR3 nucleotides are TGTGCCAGCAGCTTAGGACTTCCGAGCAATCAGCCCCAGCATTTT. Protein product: CASSLGLPSNQPQHF.

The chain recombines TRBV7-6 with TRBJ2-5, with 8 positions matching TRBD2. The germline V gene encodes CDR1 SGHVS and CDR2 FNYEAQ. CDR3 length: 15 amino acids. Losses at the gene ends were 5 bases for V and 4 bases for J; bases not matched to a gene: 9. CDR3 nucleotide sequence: TGTGCCAGCAGCCCACCACCGGCGGGGGGAGAGACCCAGTACTTC. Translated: CASSPPPAGGETQYF.

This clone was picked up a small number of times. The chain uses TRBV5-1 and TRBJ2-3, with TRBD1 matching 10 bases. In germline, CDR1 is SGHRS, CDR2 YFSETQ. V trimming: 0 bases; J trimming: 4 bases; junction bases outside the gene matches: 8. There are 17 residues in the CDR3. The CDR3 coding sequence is TGCGCCAGCAGCTTGGGACACGGGACAGGGGTCGCAGATACGCAGTATTTT. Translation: CASSLGHGTGVADTQYF.

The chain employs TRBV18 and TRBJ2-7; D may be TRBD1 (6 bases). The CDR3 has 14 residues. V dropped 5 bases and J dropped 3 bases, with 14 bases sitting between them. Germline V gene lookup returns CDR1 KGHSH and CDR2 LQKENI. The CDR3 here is CASSETGTNYEQYF. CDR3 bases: TGTGCCAGCTCAGAGACCGGGACAAACTACGAGCAGTACTTC.

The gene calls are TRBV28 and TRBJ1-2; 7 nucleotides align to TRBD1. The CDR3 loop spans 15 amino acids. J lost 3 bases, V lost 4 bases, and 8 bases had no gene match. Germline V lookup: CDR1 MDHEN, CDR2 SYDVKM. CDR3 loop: CASSSIHRGDYGYTF. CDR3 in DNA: TGTGCCAGCAGTTCCATCCACAGGGGAGACTATGGCTACACCTTC.

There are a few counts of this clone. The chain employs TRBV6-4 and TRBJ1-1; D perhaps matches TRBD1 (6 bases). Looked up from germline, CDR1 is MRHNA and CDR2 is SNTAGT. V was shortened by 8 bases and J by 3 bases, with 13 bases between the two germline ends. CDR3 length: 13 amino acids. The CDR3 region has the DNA TGTGCCAGCCGTCAGGGGCCATACACTGAAGCTTTCTTT. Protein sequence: CASRQGPYTEAFF.

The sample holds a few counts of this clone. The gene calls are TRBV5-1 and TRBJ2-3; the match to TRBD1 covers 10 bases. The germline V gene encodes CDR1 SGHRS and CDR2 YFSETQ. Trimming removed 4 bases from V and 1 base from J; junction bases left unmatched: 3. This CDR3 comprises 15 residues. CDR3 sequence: CASSVGTGGTDTQYF. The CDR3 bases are TGCGCCAGCAGCGTGGGGACAGGGGGCACAGATACGCAGTATTTT.